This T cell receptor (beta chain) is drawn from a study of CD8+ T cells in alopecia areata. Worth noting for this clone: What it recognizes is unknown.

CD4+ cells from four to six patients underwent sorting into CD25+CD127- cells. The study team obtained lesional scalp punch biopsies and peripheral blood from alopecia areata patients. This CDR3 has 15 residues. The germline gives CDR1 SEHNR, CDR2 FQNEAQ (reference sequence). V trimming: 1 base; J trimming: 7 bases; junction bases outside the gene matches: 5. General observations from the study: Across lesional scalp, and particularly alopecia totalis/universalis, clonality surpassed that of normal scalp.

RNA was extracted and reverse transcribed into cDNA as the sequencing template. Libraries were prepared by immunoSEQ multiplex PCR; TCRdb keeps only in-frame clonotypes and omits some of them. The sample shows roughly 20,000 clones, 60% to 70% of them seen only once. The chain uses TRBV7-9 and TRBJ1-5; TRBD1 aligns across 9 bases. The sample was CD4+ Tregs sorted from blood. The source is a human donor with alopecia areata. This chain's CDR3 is CASSLEGQGTQPQHF. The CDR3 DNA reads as TGTGCCAGCAGCTTAGAGGGACAGGGTACACAGCCCCAGCATTTT.